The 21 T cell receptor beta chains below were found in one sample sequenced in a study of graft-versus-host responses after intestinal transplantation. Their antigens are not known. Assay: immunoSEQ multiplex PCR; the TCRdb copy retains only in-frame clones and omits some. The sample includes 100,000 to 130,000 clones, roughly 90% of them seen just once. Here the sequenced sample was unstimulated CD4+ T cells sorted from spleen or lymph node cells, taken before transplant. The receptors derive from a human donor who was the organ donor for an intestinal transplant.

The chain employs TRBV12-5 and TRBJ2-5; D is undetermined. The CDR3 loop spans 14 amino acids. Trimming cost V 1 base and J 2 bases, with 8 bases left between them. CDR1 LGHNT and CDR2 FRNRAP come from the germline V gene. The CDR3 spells CASGLGGFQETQYF. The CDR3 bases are TGTGCTAGTGGTTTGGGCGGTTTTCAAGAGACCCAGTACTTC.

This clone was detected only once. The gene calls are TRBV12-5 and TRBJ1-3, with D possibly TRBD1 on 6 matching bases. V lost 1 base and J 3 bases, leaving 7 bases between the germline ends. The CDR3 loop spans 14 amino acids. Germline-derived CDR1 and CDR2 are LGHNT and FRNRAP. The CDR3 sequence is CASGLGQVGNTIYF. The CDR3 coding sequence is TGTGCTAGTGGTTTGGGACAGGTTGGAAACACCATATATTTT.

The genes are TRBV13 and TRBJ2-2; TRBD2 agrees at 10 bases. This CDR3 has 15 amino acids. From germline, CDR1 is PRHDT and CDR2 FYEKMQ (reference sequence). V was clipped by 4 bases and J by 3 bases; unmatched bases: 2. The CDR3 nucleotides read TGTGCCAGCAGCTCGGGACTAGCGTACACCGGGGAGCTGTTTTTT. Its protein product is CASSSGLAYTGELFF.

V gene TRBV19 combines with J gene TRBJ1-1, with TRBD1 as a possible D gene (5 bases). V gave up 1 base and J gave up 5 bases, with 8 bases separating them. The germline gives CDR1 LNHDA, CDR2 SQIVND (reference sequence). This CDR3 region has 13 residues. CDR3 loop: CASSIGQGTEAFF. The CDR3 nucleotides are TGTGCCAGTAGTATAGGCCAGGGTACTGAAGCTTTCTTT.

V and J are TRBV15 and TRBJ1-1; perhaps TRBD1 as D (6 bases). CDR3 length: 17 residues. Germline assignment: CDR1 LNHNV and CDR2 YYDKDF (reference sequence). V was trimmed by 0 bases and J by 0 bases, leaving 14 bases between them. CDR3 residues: CATSRDPRTALNTEAFF. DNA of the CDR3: TGTGCCACCAGCAGAGATCCCCGGACAGCATTGAACACTGAAGCTTTCTTT. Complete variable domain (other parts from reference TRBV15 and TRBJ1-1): DAMVIQNPRYQVTQFGKPVTLSCSQTLNHNVMYWYQQKSSQAPKLLFHYYDKDFNNEADTPDNFQSRRPNTSFCFLDIRSPGLGDTAMYLCATSRDPRTALNTEAFFGQGTRLTVV.

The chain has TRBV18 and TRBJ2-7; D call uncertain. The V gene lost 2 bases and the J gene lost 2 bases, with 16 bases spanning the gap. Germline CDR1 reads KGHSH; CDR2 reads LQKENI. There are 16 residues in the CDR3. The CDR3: CASSPGSPKLTYEQYF. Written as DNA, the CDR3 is TGTGCCAGCTCACCAGGAAGCCCAAAGTTAACCTACGAGCAGTACTTC.

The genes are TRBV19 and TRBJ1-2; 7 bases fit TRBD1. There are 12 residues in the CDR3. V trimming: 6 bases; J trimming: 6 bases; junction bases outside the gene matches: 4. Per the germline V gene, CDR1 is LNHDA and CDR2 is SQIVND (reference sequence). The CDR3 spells CASRGTAHGYTF. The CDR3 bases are TGTGCCAGTAGGGGGACAGCACATGGCTACACCTTC.

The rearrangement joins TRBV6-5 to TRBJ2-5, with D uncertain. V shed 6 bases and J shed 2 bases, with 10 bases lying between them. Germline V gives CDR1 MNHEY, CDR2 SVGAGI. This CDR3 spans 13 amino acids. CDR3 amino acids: CASRRHGQETQYF. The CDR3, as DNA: TGTGCCAGCAGGAGACATGGTCAAGAGACCCAGTACTTC.

CDR3 loop: CASSLTGNEQFF. CDR3 nucleotide sequence: TGTGCCAGCAGCTTGACAGGGAATGAGCAGTTCTTC. V and J are TRBV5-4 and TRBJ2-1; tentatively, D is TRBD1 (6 bases). CDR1 and CDR2 (germline): SGHNT, YYREEE (reference sequence). With 1 base removed from V and 7 bases from J, the gap between germline ends came to 6 bases. The CDR3 spans 12 residues.

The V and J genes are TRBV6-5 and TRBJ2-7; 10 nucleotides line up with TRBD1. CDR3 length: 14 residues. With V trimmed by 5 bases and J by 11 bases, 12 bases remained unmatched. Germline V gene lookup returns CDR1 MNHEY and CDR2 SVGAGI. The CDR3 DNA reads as TGTGCCAGCAGTATCGACAGGGGGCTAGCTCCTAAGTACTTC. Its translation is CASSIDRGLAPKYF.

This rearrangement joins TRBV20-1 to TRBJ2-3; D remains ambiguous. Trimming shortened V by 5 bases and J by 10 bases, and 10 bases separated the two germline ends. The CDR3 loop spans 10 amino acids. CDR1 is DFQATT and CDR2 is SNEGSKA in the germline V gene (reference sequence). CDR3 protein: CSAVGSSQYF. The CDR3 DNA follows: TGCAGTGCTGTGGGGTCGTCGCAGTATTTT.

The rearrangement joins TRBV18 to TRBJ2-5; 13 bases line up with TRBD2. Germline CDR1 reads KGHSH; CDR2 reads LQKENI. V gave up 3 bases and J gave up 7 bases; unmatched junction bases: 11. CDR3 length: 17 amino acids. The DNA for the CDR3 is TGTGCCAGCTCACCCCCAGGACTAGCGGGAGAGACTACGACCCAGTACTTC. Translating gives CASSPPGLAGETTTQYF.

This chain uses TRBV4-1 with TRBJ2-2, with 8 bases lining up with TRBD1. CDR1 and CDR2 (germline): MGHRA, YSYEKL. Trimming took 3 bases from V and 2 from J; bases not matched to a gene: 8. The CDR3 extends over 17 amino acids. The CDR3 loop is CASSQAYGQGNTGELFF. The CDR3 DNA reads TGCGCCAGCAGCCAGGCCTACGGACAGGGCAACACCGGGGAGCTGTTTTTT.

Written as DNA, the CDR3 is TGTGCCAGCAGTGCCAGAGCGGGGGGATATGTCAATGAGCAGTTCTTC. Its translation: CASSARAGGYVNEQFF. The chain has TRBV6-1 and TRBJ2-1; 9 bases are a match to TRBD2. V lost 4 bases to trimming and J lost 6 bases; unmatched junction nucleotides: 10. Per the germline V gene, CDR1 is MNHNS and CDR2 is SASEGT. The CDR3 is made up of 16 amino acids.

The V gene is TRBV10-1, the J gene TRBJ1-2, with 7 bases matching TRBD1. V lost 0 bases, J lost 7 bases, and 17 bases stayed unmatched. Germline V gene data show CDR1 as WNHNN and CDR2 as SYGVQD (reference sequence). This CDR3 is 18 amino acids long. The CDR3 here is CASSESPGTEAFISGYTF. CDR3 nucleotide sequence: TGCGCCAGCAGTGAGTCGCCCGGGACAGAGGCTTTTATTAGTGGCTACACCTTC.

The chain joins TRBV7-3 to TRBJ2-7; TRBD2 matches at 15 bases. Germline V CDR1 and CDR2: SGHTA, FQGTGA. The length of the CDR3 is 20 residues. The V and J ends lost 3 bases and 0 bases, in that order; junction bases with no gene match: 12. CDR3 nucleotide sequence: TGTGCCAGCAGCTTCTCTACCGACGGGACTAGCGGGGGGTACTCCTACGAGCAGTACTTC. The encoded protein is CASSFSTDGTSGGYSYEQYF.

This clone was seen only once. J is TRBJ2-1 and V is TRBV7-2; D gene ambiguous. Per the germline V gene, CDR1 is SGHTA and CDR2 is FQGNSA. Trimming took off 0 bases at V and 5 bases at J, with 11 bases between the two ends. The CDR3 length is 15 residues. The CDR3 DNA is TGTGCCAGCAGCTTAGCGCTAAGCGCCCACAATGAGCAGTTCTTC. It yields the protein CASSLALSAHNEQFF.

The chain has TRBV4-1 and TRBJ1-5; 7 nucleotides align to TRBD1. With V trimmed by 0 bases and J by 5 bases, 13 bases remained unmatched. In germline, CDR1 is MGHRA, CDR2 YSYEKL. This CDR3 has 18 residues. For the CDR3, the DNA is TGCGCCAGCAGCCAAGATAGCAAGATGACAGGGTATTATCAGCCCCAGCATTTT. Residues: CASSQDSKMTGYYQPQHF.

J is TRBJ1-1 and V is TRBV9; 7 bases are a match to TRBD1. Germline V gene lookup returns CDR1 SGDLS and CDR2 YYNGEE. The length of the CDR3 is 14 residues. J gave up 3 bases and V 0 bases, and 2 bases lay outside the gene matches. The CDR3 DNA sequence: TGTGCCAGCAGCGTAGAAGGGGGCCACACTGAAGCTTTCTTT. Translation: CASSVEGGHTEAFF.

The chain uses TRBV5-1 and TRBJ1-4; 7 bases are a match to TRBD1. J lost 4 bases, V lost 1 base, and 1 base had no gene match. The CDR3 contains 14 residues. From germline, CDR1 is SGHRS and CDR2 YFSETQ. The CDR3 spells CASSLTGVNEKLFF. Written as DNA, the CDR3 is TGCGCCAGCAGCTTGACAGGGGTTAATGAAAAACTGTTTTTT.

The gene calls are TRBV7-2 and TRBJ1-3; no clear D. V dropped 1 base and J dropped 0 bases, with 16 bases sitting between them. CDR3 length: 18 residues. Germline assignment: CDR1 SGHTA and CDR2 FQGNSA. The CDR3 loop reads CASSLVGQTSSSGNTIYF. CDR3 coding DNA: TGTGCCAGCAGCTTAGTTGGGCAGACTTCAAGCTCTGGAAACACCATATATTTT. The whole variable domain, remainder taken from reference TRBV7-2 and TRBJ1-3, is GAGVSQSPSNKVTEKGKDVELRCDPISGHTALYWYRQSLGQGLEFLIYFQGNSAPDKSGLPSDRFSAERTGGSVSTLTIQRTQQEDSAVYLCASSLVGQTSSSGNTIYFGEGSWLTVV.